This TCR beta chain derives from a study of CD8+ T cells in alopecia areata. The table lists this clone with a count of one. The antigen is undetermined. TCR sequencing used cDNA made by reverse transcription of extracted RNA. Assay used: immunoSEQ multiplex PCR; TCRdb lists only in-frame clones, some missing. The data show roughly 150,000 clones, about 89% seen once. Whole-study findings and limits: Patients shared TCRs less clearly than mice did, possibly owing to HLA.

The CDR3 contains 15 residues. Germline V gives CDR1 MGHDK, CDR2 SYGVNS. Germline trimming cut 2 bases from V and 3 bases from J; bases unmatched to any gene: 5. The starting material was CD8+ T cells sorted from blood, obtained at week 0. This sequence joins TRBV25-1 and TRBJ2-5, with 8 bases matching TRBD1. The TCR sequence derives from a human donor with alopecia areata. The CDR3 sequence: CASSERQGTEETQYF. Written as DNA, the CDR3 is TGTGCCAGCAGTGAACGACAGGGGACCGAAGAGACCCAGTACTTC.